This T cell receptor beta chain was observed in a study of T cell changes during pregnancy in multiple sclerosis. TCRdb's table, derived via immunoSEQ multiplex PCR, lists solely in-frame clones and lacks some. The top ten hold approximately 1.3% of the sample, which has about 87,000 clones, roughly 95% seen once. The CDR3 runs to 16 residues. Germline CDR1 reads MNHNY; CDR2 reads SVGAGI (reference sequence). Trimming stripped 2 bases from V and 3 bases from J, with 17 bases between. This specimen was peripheral blood, taken in the third trimester of pregnancy. The TCR was taken from a female donor in good health, enrolled as a control in a pregnancy study. V usage is TRBV6-6 and J usage is TRBJ2-7; no clear D gene. The DNA of the CDR3 is TGTGCCAGCAGTTACGCGACGCCCAGGTCGGACTACGAGCAGTACTTC. Residues: CASSYATPRSDYEQYF.